This is a list of T cell receptor beta chains from one sample in a study of control samples from healthy donors and cancer patients. The protocol was immunoSEQ multiplex PCR, while the TCRdb copy is restricted to in-frame clones and leaves out a portion. The sample gives hundreds of thousands of clones, roughly 82% of which show up once; about 14% is in the top ten. Sequenced sample: PBMCs. The origin of the receptors is a woman aged 55-69 years with lung cancer. The CDR3 runs from the conserved cysteine through the conserved F or W. D genes are given only for firm matches. Clone size is not always given. Where it is, it says once, few, many or a class for expanded clones.

>TRBV5-4|TRBD2|NA|TRBJ2-1
CASSPNLAGLGGWNEQFF
TGTGCCAGCAGCCCAAATCTCGCGGGACTAGGTGGGTGGAATGAGCAGTTCTTC
>TRBV25-1|NA|NA|TRBJ2-2
CASSYTTNTGELFF
TGTGCCAGCAGTTATACAACGAACACCGGGGAGCTGTTTTTT
>TRBV30|NA|NA|TRBJ2-7
CAWSVGQARYEQYF
TGTGCCTGGAGTGTCGGGCAGGCTCGCTACGAGCAGTACTTC
>TRBV18|NA|NA|TRBJ2-5
CASSPTSQETQYF
TGTGCCAGCTCACCAACCTCCCAAGAGACCCAGTACTTC
>TRBV30|TRBD1|NA|TRBJ1-3
CAWSSTGGSGNTIYF
TGTGCCTGGAGTTCTACAGGGGGCTCGGGAAACACCATATATTTT
>TRBV5-1|TRBD1|once|TRBJ1-1
CASSVSQGAYAFF
TGCGCCAGCAGCGTTTCACAGGGGGCCTACGCTTTCTTT
>TRBV29-1|NA|NA|TRBJ2-1
CSVDGAGGLAYNEQFF
TGCAGCGTTGATGGGGCCGGGGGCCTTGCTTACAATGAGCAGTTCTTC
>TRBV13|NA|NA|TRBJ1-1
CASSFRDLNTEAFF
TGTGCCAGCAGCTTCCGGGACCTGAACACTGAAGCTTTCTTT
>TRBV30|NA|few|TRBJ2-7
CAWSVGGTVSYEQYF
TGTGCCTGGAGTGTAGGAGGGACAGTCTCCTACGAGCAGTACTTC
>TRBV28|TRBD1|NA|TRBJ1-1
CASRTGGWNTEAFF
TGTGCCAGTCGGACAGGGGGCTGGAACACTGAAGCTTTCTTT
>TRBV7-6|NA|NA|TRBJ2-2
CASSQGAGRFGELFF
TGTGCCAGCAGCCAAGGCGCAGGGAGATTCGGGGAGCTGTTTTTT
>TRBV5-1|TRBD2|NA|TRBJ2-1
CASSPWTSGGEEFF
TGCGCCAGCAGCCCCTGGACTAGCGGGGGGGAGGAGTTCTTC
>TRBV18|TRBD1|NA|TRBJ2-2
CASSPGTGSTGELFF
TGTGCCAGCTCACCCGGGACAGGGAGCACCGGGGAGCTGTTTTTT
>TRBV5-4|NA|NA|TRBJ2-5
CASSLEGVVSRGHQETQYF
TGTGCCAGCAGCTTGGAAGGAGTAGTGAGTAGAGGGCACCAAGAGACCCAGTACTTC
>TRBV7-3|NA|NA|TRBJ2-1
CASSAGPTSYNEQFF
TGTGCCAGCAGCGCGGGACCGACCTCCTACAATGAGCAGTTCTTC
>TRBV24-1|TRBD1|NA|TRBJ1-5
CATSDTGTGGNQPQHF
TGTGCCACCAGTGACACCGGGACAGGGGGCAATCAGCCCCAGCATTTT
>TRBV5-1|TRBD1|NA|TRBJ1-1
CASSSQGANTEAFF
TGCGCCAGCAGCTCACAGGGGGCGAACACTGAAGCTTTCTTT
>TRBV5-1|NA|few|TRBJ1-1
CASSLISGETEAFF
TGCGCCAGCAGCTTGATTTCAGGGGAGACTGAAGCTTTCTTT
>TRBV10-2|NA|many|TRBJ2-6
CASSDLGTGANVLTF
TGCGCCAGCAGTGATCTCGGGACTGGGGCCAACGTCCTGACTTTC
>TRBV28|TRBD2|few|TRBJ2-3
CASSSAGLAADTQYF
TGTGCCAGCAGTTCCGCCGGACTAGCGGCAGATACGCAGTATTTT
>TRBV10-3|NA|NA|TRBJ1-5
CAIGFGDNSNQPQHF
TGTGCCATCGGGTTCGGGGATAATAGCAATCAGCCCCAGCATTTT
>TRBV2|TRBD2|NA|TRBJ2-7
CASRGGSYEQYF
TGTGCCAGCAGGGGCGGGAGCTACGAGCAGTACTTC
>TRBV18|TRBD2|NA|TRBJ2-1
CASSPSGGSYNEQFF
TGTGCCAGCTCACCTAGCGGCGGGAGCTACAATGAGCAGTTCTTC
>TRBV15|TRBD1|NA|TRBJ2-1
CATRDRGIHEQFF
TGTGCCACCCGGGACAGGGGGATTCATGAGCAGTTCTTC
>TRBV6-5|NA|once|TRBJ1-2
CASSYRVVGYGYTF
TGTGCCAGCAGTTACCGTGTAGTTGGCTATGGCTACACCTTC
>TRBV7-2|TRBD1|NA|TRBJ2-5
CASSLQGARRPYF
TGTGCCAGCAGCTTACAGGGGGCCCGACGACCGTACTTC
>TRBV28|TRBD1|NA|TRBJ2-7
CASSPRGQGGYEQYF
TGTGCCAGCAGCCCGAGGGGACAGGGTGGATACGAGCAGTACTTC
>TRBV7-9|TRBD2|NA|TRBJ2-7
CASRETGILAGSSYEQYF
TGTGCCAGCAGAGAGACAGGCATACTAGCGGGGAGCTCCTACGAGCAGTACTTC
>TRBV4-1|NA|few|TRBJ1-5
CASSQRTGTRSNQPQHF
TGCGCCAGCAGCCAGCGAACAGGGACTAGGAGCAATCAGCCCCAGCATTTT
>TRBV15|NA|NA|TRBJ1-1
CATSRDPARSTEAFF
TGTGCCACCAGCAGAGATCCTGCGAGGTCTACTGAAGCTTTCTTT
>TRBV19|TRBD1|NA|TRBJ1-3
CASSPDSPGTGNWNTIYF
TGTGCCAGTAGTCCCGATTCCCCCGGGACAGGGAATTGGAACACCATATATTTT
>TRBV24-1|TRBD1|many|TRBJ1-5
CATSDPRTGLSNQPQHF
TGTGCCACCAGTGATCCCCGGACAGGGCTGAGCAATCAGCCCCAGCATTTT
>TRBV10-3|NA|NA|TRBJ1-1
CAISESGDGTEAFF
TGTGCCATCAGTGAGTCGGGGGACGGCACTGAAGCTTTCTTT
>TRBV11-1|NA|NA|TRBJ2-2
CASTPDTGELFF
TGTGCCAGCACCCCGGACACCGGGGAGCTGTTTTTT
>TRBV19|NA|NA|TRBJ2-7
CASSAGQTYEQYF
TGTGCCAGTAGTGCCGGACAGACCTACGAGCAGTACTTC
>TRBV3-1/TRBV3-2|TRBD1|NA|TRBJ2-7
CASTSGTGRYEQYF
TGTGCCAGCACCTCCGGGACAGGGAGGTACGAGCAGTACTTC
>TRBV7-6|TRBD1|NA|TRBJ2-5
CASSWRTGNGETQYF
TGTGCCAGCAGCTGGAGGACAGGGAACGGGGAGACCCAGTACTTC
>TRBV2|NA|NA|TRBJ2-5
CASSEYGGGETQYF
TGTGCCAGCAGTGAATATGGGGGCGGAGAGACCCAGTACTTC
>TRBV7-9|TRBD2|NA|TRBJ2-2
CASSTLAGQTNTGELFF
TGTGCCAGCAGCACACTAGCGGGCCAGACGAACACCGGGGAGCTGTTTTTT
>TRBV3-1/TRBV3-2|NA|NA|TRBJ1-1
CASSQAIMNTEAFF
TGTGCCAGCAGCCAAGCCATTATGAACACTGAAGCTTTCTTT
>TRBV7-3|TRBD2|NA|TRBJ2-1
CASSPSGDSYNEQFF
TGTGCCAGCAGCCCCAGCGGGGACTCCTACAATGAGCAGTTCTTC
>TRBV19|TRBD1|NA|TRBJ2-1
CASSIDDRDNEQFF
TGTGCCAGTAGTATAGATGACAGGGATAATGAGCAGTTCTTC
>TRBV11-3|NA|NA|TRBJ2-1
CASSSGGTLYNEQFF
TGTGCCAGCAGCTCAGGAGGGACCTTATACAATGAGCAGTTCTTC
>TRBV7-3|TRBD1|NA|TRBJ1-2
CASSPLTGGAGYTF
TGTGCCAGCAGCCCCCTGACAGGGGGCGCGGGCTACACCTTC
>TRBV19|NA|NA|TRBJ1-6
CASSIHGSSPLHF
TGTGCCAGTAGTATTCACGGTTCCTCACCCCTCCACTTT
>TRBV19|NA|NA|TRBJ1-3
CASDDRKRSGNTIYF
TGTGCCAGTGACGACAGAAAGCGCTCTGGAAACACCATATATTTT
>TRBV5-1|NA|NA|TRBJ2-3
CASSLVQGTDTQYF
TGCGCCAGCAGCTTGGTCCAGGGTACAGATACGCAGTATTTT
>TRBV19|NA|NA|TRBJ2-7
CASRQLGDSYEQYF
TGTGCCAGTAGACAACTAGGGGACTCCTACGAGCAGTACTTC
>TRBV5-1|TRBD1|NA|TRBJ1-1
CASSATTGGTEAFF
TGCGCCAGCAGCGCAACAACAGGGGGCACTGAAGCTTTCTTT
>TRBV2|NA|NA|TRBJ2-1
CASSGNNEQFF
TGTGCCAGCAGTGGAAACAATGAGCAGTTCTTC
>TRBV14|NA|NA|TRBJ1-1
CASSPYRSGRNTEAFF
TGTGCCAGCAGCCCGTATCGGTCGGGAAGGAACACTGAAGCTTTCTTT
>TRBV12-5|NA|once|TRBJ2-7
CASGLVRTGRAPYEQYF
TGTGCTAGTGGTTTGGTAAGGACTGGCAGGGCCCCCTACGAGCAGTACTTC
>TRBV5-5|NA|NA|TRBJ2-4
CASSTVGTRENIQYF
TGTGCCAGCAGCACTGTTGGGACAAGGGAAAACATTCAGTACTTC
>TRBV15|NA|NA|TRBJ1-3
CATSRDISGLYF
TGTGCCACCAGCAGAGATATTTCAGGTCTCTATTTT
>TRBV18|NA|NA|TRBJ1-5
CASSPTQRNQPQHF
TGTGCCAGCTCACCGACGCAACGGAATCAGCCCCAGCATTTT
>TRBV24-1|NA|NA|TRBJ2-3
CATSDRSAGRTDTQYF
TGTGCCACCAGTGACCGTAGTGCGGGCCGCACAGATACGCAGTATTTT
>TRBV7-6|NA|NA|TRBJ1-2
CASSSDNYGYTF
TGTGCCAGCAGCTCAGATAACTATGGCTACACCTTC
>TRBV6-1|NA|NA|TRBJ2-2
CASSERAGELFF
TGTGCCAGCAGTGAAAGGGCCGGGGAGCTGTTTTTT
>TRBV5-5|TRBD1|NA|TRBJ1-2
CASSLAGGRGPIYGYTF
TGTGCCAGCAGCTTGGCAGGGGGCAGGGGGCCCATCTATGGCTACACCTTC
>TRBV12-3/TRBV12-4|TRBD1|few|TRBJ1-4
CASSPWTGGELFF
TGTGCCAGCAGTCCTTGGACAGGGGGAGAACTGTTTTTT